The T cell receptor beta chain under discussion was sequenced for a study of blood T cell repertoires in COVID-19 (TCRdb year 2020). In the study overall: Samples from collaborators originated in the United States, Italy and Spain and spanned both the acute and convalescent phases of COVID-19. The material from the prospective study consisted of cDNA or gDNA derived from T cells, B-cell-depleted T cells, or PBMCs. Deeply sampled blood TCRbeta repertoires from subjects exposed to, actively infected with, or recovered from COVID-19 were included in the dataset. The repertoires were released in a freely available public database intended as a resource for research on the immune response to SARS-CoV-2. The samples were drawn from two sources: the first 160 participants of the ongoing ImmuneRACE study, and 950 to 1,500 subjects contributed by 6 global collaborators. The sample metadata nearly always contained a de-identified subject ID, COVID-19 status, age in years and sex. Where available, HLA class I and class II types were obtained from metadata supplied by the sample provider rather than from assay-based typing.

Each collaborating institution followed its own protocols to collect whole blood in K2EDTA tubes. For TCRbeta analysis, collaborator samples were shipped as frozen whole blood, as isolated PBMCs, or as DNA extracted from either sample type. Paper-wide results and their limitations: How much clinical and demographic metadata was included differed by source and by participant, and the metadata was provided uncurated.

V is pared back by 2 bases and J by 6 bases, with 8 bases lying between the germline termini. From the germline V gene (reference sequence), CDR1 is LGHDT and CDR2 is YNNKEL. Measured from the cysteine to the phenylalanine, the CDR3 is 12 residues long. Solely the CDR3 DNA is kept, with 36 bases framed from the first base. In the case of this clone: Its antigen is unknown. Base qualities were left out, and no much larger clone turns up one base away.

The immunoSEQ Assay, a bias-controlled multiplex PCR, was used to amplify TCRbeta CDR3 regions from genomic DNA. Per the authors' processing: The number of nucleated cells in each sample was estimated from the amplification of reference gene primers within the assay. To quantify the absolute abundance of each unique TCRbeta CDR3 rearrangement, sequence reads were collapsed and filtered. For each sample, productive Simpson clonality was calculated by taking the square root of Simpson's diversity index across productive rearrangements. Held by TCRdb, this immuneACCESS table contains in-frame sequences only and omits some clones. Under half of the omission traces to an unresolved V gene where checked; the cause of the rest is unknown. V, J and clone size are those of that table, while D and trimming were read from the DNA. A total of about 120,000 clones appear in this sample, almost 90% of them only once. Roughly 1% of the sample is taken by the ten largest.

The receptor was derived from a woman in her forties or fifties with active or convalescent COVID-19. Recombination connected TRBV3-1 (or the pseudogene TRBV3-2) to TRBJ2-7; the D segment cannot be called with confidence. Sequenced material: peripheral blood. The DNA sequence is given as TGTGCCAGCAGCCAAACGGCTAGCGAGCAGTACTTC. The encoded protein is CASSQTASEQYF.